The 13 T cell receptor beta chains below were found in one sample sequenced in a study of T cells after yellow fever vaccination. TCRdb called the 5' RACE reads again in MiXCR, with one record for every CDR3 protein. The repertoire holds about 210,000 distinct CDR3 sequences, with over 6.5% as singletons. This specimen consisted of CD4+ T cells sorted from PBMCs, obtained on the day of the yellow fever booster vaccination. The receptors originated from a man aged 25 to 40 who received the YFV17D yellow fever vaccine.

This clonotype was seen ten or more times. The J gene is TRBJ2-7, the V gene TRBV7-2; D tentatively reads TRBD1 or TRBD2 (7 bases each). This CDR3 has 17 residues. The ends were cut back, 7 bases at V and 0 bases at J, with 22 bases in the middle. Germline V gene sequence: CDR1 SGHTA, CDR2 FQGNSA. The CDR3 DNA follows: TGTGCCAGCAAAGAAAGAGCGGGACAGACTTTCTCCTACGAGCAGTACTTC. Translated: CASKERAGQTFSYEQYF.

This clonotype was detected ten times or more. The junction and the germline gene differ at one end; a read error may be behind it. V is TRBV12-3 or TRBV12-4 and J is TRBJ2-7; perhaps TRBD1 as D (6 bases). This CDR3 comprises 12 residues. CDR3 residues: CASSLSGVEQYF. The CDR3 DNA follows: TGCGCCAGCAGCTTGTCAGGGGTCGAGCAGTACTTC.

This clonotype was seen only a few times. The CDR3 loop is CASSSGQGDNSPLHF. For the CDR3, the DNA is TGTGCCAGCAGCTCGGGACAGGGGGATAATTCACCCCTCCACTTT. The chain joins TRBV7-9 to TRBJ1-6, with 11 bases fitting TRBD1. Germline V gives CDR1 SEHNR, CDR2 FQNEAQ (reference sequence). CDR3 length: 15 residues. V shed 4 bases and J 5 bases; nucleotides not matched to a gene: 1.

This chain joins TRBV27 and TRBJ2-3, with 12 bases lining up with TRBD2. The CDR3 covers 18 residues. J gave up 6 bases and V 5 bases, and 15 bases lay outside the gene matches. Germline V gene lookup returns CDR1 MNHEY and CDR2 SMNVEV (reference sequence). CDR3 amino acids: CASSRRLAGVGWPDTQYF. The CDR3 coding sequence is TGTGCCAGCAGTCGGAGACTAGCGGGAGTGGGTTGGCCTGATACGCAGTATTTT.

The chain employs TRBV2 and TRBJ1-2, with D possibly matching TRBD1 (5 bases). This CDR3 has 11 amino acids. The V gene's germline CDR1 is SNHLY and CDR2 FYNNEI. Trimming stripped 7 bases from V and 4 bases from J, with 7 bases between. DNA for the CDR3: TGTGCCAGCACCAGGGCCTATGGCTACACCTTC. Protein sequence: CASTRAYGYTF.

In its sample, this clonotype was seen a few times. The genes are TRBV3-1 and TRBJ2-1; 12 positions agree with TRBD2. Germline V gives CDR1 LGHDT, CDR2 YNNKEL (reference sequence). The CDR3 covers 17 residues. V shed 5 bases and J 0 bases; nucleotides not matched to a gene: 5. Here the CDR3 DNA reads TGTGCCAGCAGCAAGACTAGCGGGGGAAGCTCCTACAATGAGCAGTTCTTC. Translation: CASSKTSGGSSYNEQFF.

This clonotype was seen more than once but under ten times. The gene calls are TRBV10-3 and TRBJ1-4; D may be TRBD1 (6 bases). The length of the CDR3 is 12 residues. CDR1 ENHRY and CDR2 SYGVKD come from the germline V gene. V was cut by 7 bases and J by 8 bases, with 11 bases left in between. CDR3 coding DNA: TGTGCCATCAAAGACGGGGGCGAAAAACTGTTTTTT. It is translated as CAIKDGGEKLFF.

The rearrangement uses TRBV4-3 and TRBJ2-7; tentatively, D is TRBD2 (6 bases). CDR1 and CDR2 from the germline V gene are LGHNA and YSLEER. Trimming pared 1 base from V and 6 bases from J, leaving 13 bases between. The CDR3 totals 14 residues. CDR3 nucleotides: TGCGCCAGCAGCCAAGTCAAGGGACTTTCCGAGCAGTACTTC. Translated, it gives CASSQVKGLSEQYF.

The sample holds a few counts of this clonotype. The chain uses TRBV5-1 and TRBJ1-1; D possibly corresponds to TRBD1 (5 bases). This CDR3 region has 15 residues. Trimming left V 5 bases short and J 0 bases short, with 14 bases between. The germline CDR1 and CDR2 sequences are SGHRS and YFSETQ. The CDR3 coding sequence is TGCGCCAGCAGGGAGACCGGGACGGTGAACACTGAAGCTTTCTTT. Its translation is CASRETGTVNTEAFF.

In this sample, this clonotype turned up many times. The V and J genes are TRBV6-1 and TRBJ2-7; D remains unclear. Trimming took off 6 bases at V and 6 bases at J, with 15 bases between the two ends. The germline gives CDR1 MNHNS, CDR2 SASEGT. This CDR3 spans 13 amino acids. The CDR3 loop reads CASRSTSVGEQYF. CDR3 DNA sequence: TGTGCCAGCAGATCAACCTCAGTGGGCGAGCAGTACTTC.

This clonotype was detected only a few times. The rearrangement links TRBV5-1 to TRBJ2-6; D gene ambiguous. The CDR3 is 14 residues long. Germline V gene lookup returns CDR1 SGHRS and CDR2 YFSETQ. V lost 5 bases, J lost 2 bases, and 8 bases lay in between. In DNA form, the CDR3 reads TGCGCCAGCAGTGGCCTAGCTGGGGCCAACGTCCTGACTTTC. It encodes CASSGLAGANVLTF.

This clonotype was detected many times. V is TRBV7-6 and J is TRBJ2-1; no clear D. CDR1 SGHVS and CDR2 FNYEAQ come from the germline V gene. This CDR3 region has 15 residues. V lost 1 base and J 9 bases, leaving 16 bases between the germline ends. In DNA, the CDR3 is TGTGCCAGCAGCTTAGAATCGGCTGCGGTCGGTGAGCAGTTCTTC. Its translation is CASSLESAAVGEQFF.

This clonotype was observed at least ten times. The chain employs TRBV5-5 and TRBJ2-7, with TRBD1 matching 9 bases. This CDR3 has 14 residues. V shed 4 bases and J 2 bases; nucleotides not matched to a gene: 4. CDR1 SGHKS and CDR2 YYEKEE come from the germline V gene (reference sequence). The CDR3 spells CASSRDRATYEQYF. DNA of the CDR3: TGTGCCAGCAGCCGGGACAGGGCGACCTACGAGCAGTACTTC. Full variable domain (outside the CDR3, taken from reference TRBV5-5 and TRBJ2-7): DAGVTQSPTHLIKTRGQQVTLRCSPISGHKSVSWYQQVLGQGPQFIFQYYEKEERGRGNFPDRFSARQFPNYSSELNVNALLLGDSALYLCASSRDRATYEQYFGPGTRLTVT.